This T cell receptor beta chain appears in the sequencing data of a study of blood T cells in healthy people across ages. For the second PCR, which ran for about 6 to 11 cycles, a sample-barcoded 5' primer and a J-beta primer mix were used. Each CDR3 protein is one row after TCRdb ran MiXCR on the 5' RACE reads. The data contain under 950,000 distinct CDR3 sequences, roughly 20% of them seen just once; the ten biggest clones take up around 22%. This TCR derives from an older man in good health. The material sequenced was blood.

CDR3 sequence (DNA): TGTGCCAGCAGCGTAGTTTCTAGCGGGGGCTATAACGAGCAGTACTTC. Its protein product is CASSVVSSGGYNEQYF. This chain joins TRBV9 and TRBJ2-7; 10 bases match TRBD2. The CDR3 is 16 residues long. The V gene end was trimmed by 0 bases and the J gene end by 5 bases; junction bases not matched to a gene: 8. Germline V gene lookup returns CDR1 SGDLS and CDR2 YYNGEE.